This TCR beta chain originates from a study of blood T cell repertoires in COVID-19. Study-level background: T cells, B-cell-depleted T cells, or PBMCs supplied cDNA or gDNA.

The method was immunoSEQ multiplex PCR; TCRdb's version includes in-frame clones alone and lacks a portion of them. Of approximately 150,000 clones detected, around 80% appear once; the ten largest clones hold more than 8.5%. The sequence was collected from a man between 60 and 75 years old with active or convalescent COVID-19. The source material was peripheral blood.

This CDR3 is CASTRDRGYGYTF. CDR3 in DNA: TGTGCCAGTACCCGGGACAGGGGATATGGCTACACCTTC. V usage is TRBV19 and J usage is TRBJ1-2; 10 nucleotides agree with TRBD1. This CDR3 has 13 residues. Germline assignment: CDR1 LNHDA and CDR2 SQIVND (reference sequence). Trimming cost V 7 bases and J 5 bases; bases outside gene matches: 4.